This entry lists 17 T cell receptor beta chains sequenced from one sample in a study of cytomegalovirus exposure and HLA in healthy donors. The PCR employed 60 Vbeta primers together with 13 Jbeta primers. Sequencing used immunoSEQ multiplex PCR; TCRdb keeps in-frame clones, though not all of them. The table lists around 100,000 clones, around 74% of them singletons. The sample consisted of PBMCs. The receptor set was obtained from a man aged 30-40 years in good health and CMV-seropositive.

This chain connects TRBV10-2 to TRBJ1-3; D unresolved. The CDR3 contains 15 residues. Germline CDR1 is WSHSY and CDR2 is SAAADI. Trimming removed 3 bases from V and 4 bases from J, with 13 bases in between. In nucleotides, the CDR3 is TGCGCCAGCAGTGACCCGGGGATGGAAGGAAACACCATATATTTT. Its translation: CASSDPGMEGNTIYF.

As concerns this clone: A read error may account for a junction end that differs from germline. The V and J genes are TRBV28 and TRBJ1-2; D gene uncertain. Germline V gene lookup returns CDR1 MDHEN and CDR2 SYDVKM. The CDR3 runs to 10 residues. The CDR3 protein is CATLEGGYPF. CDR3 nucleotides: TGTGCCACTTTGGAGGGCGGCTACCCCTTC.

Details on this clone: A junction end diverges from the germline sequence, so it may reflect a read error. This chain links TRBV18 with TRBJ2-1; possible D gene TRBD1, 5 bases. The CDR3 consists of 12 residues. Per germline, CDR1 KGHSH and CDR2 LQKENI. The CDR3 protein is CASAPGLWEQFF. CDR3 bases: TGTGCCAGCGCACCAGGGCTTTGGGAGCAGTTCTTC.

The chain combines TRBV9 with TRBJ1-1; tentatively, D is TRBD1 (5 bases). The CDR3 sequence is 14 residues long. V was clipped by 3 bases and J by 5 bases, with 14 bases between them. Germline V gene lookup returns CDR1 SGDLS and CDR2 YYNGEE. In DNA form, the CDR3 reads TGTGCCAGCAGCGGTGGGACGGCGGGAACTGAAGCTTTCTTT. Residues: CASSGGTAGTEAFF.

The chain uses TRBV6-5 and TRBJ2-3; 10 bases line up with TRBD1. V shed 5 bases and J 8 bases; nucleotides not matched to a gene: 10. This CDR3 region has 15 residues. The germline gives CDR1 MNHEY, CDR2 SVGAGI. The CDR3 region is CASSPGQGNFGTQYF. CDR3 in DNA: TGTGCCAGCAGTCCGGGACAGGGGAATTTTGGTACGCAGTATTTT.

This clone was counted a single time. The chain is built from TRBV27 and TRBJ2-7; the D gene is possibly TRBD2 (5 bases). V shed 2 bases and J shed 5 bases, with 7 bases lying between them. The CDR3 contains 12 residues. Germline CDR1 and CDR2: MNHEY and SMNVEV (reference sequence). The CDR3 loop is CASSLPGDEQYF. The CDR3 DNA reads as TGTGCCAGCAGTTTACCCGGGGACGAGCAGTACTTC.

V usage is TRBV2 and J usage is TRBJ1-2; D not resolved. The germline V gene encodes CDR1 SNHLY and CDR2 FYNNEI. Trimming took off 6 bases at V and 3 bases at J, with 11 bases between the two ends. CDR3 size: 13 residues. CDR3 in DNA: TGTGCCAGCAGGGTGCGAGAGTACTATGGCTACACCTTC. Protein: CASRVREYYGYTF.

The chain is built from TRBV28 and TRBJ1-2; D call uncertain. V lost 8 bases to trimming and J lost 8 bases, with 12 bases between them. The CDR3 is 11 residues long. CDR1 is MDHEN, CDR2 SYDVKM, per germline. As DNA, the CDR3 is TGTGCCAGCCGCACCTCCTACGGCTACACCTTC. Its protein product is CASRTSYGYTF.

The chain carries TRBV2 and TRBJ2-6; D perhaps matches TRBD1 (5 bases). The V end was cut by 6 bases, the J end by 0 bases, with 9 bases between. CDR1 SNHLY and CDR2 FYNNEI come from the germline V gene. The CDR3 extends over 15 amino acids. CDR3 DNA: TGTGCCAGCAGACAAGACAGCTCTGGGGCCAACGTCCTGACTTTC. Its protein product is CASRQDSSGANVLTF.

The chain links TRBV27 to TRBJ1-6; D may be TRBD1 (6 bases). Trimming pared 1 base from V and 3 bases from J, leaving 16 bases between. Germline CDR1 and CDR2: MNHEY and SMNVEV (reference sequence). The CDR3 spans 18 residues. The CDR3 coding sequence is TGTGCCAGCAGTTTATTGACAGGTCAAGCCGGCTATAATTCACCCCTCCACTTT. This sequence encodes CASSLLTGQAGYNSPLHF.

This clone has more than one count but fewer than ten. J is TRBJ1-1 and V is TRBV2; 7 bases line up with TRBD1. The germline gives CDR1 SNHLY, CDR2 FYNNEI. The junction had 17 bases not matched to a gene; V was cut back by 5 bases and J by 2 bases. The CDR3 loop spans 18 amino acids. The CDR3 sequence: CASSKTKPGQGGNTEAFF. Written as DNA, the CDR3 is TGTGCCAGCAGTAAAACGAAACCCGGCCAGGGGGGAAACACTGAAGCTTTCTTT.

The chain joins TRBV11-2 to TRBJ2-2; no clear D. This CDR3 comprises 16 residues. Germline V lookup: CDR1 SGHAT, CDR2 FQNNGV. The V end lost 7 bases, the J end lost 2 bases, and 17 bases lay between the germline ends. The CDR3 nucleotides are TGTGCCAGCAACGGAAAGAGGCCCCGAAACACCGGGGAGCTGTTTTTT. Protein: CASNGKRPRNTGELFF.

The rearrangement uses TRBV6-1 and TRBJ1-1, with 7 nucleotides matching TRBD1. This CDR3 has 14 amino acids. After removal of 6 bases from V and 1 base from J, the junction contained 5 bases not matched to a gene. Per germline, CDR1 MNHNS and CDR2 SASEGT. CDR3 amino acids: CASRVGTENTEAFF. Written as DNA, the CDR3 is TGTGCCAGCAGGGTCGGGACAGAGAACACTGAAGCTTTCTTT.

The chain combines TRBV11-2 with TRBJ1-4, with 7 bases that match TRBD1. Germline CDR1 is SGHAT and CDR2 is FQNNGV. This CDR3 comprises 15 residues. V dropped 6 bases and J dropped 2; count of bases not matched to a gene: 6. In nucleotides, the CDR3 is TGTGCCAGCAGAACTCAACAGGGGACTAATGAAAAACTGTTTTTT. Translating it yields CASRTQQGTNEKLFF.

This chain links TRBV5-5 with TRBJ1-2; D remains unclear. Germline V gene sequence: CDR1 SGHKS, CDR2 YYEKEE (reference sequence). V lost 4 bases and J 7 bases, leaving 17 bases between the germline ends. The CDR3 extends over 14 amino acids. CDR3 protein: CASSAEPSVGGYTF. The DNA for the CDR3 is TGTGCCAGCAGCGCGGAACCATCGGTCGGTGGCTACACCTTC.

The chain uses TRBV19 and TRBJ1-3; perhaps TRBD1 as D (6 bases). The CDR3 is 16 amino acids. Per the germline V gene, CDR1 is LNHDA and CDR2 is SQIVND (reference sequence). Trimming removed 3 bases from V and 0 bases from J, with 12 bases in between. Here the CDR3 DNA reads TGTGCCAGTAGTATGGGAACAGGGATCTCTGGAAACACCATATATTTT. It yields the protein CASSMGTGISGNTIYF.

The chain is built from TRBV6-1 and TRBJ2-5, with D perhaps matching TRBD1 (7 bases). The CDR3 extends over 15 amino acids. CDR1 and CDR2 from the germline V gene are MNHNS and SASEGT. Trimming took 6 bases from V and 1 from J, leaving 15 bases between them. The CDR3 loop reads CASRRVEGAQETQYF. The CDR3 DNA is TGTGCCAGCAGGAGGGTGGAGGGGGCCCAAGAGACCCAGTACTTC.